A selection of T cell receptor beta chains follows, all from one sample in a study of blood T cell repertoires in COVID-19. Some clones are missing from TCRdb's copy, which holds only in-frame ones; the method was immunoSEQ multiplex PCR. The repertoire holds over 200,000 clones, with about four fifths as singletons. The material sequenced was peripheral blood. These receptors were collected from a woman aged 50 to 65 with acute or convalescent COVID-19. Each CDR3 is given with its conserved first and last residue. D genes are given only for firm matches. Not every row has a clone size; where given, it reads once, few, many or a size class.

CDR3 protein,CDR3 DNA,D gene,clone size,V gene,J gene
CASTPDRGNTGELFF,TGTGCCAGCACCCCAGACAGAGGGAACACCGGGGAGCTGTTTTTT,-,few,TRBV6-4,TRBJ2-2
CASSPLAGVYNEQFF,TGTGCCAGCAGCCCCTTAGCGGGAGTTTACAATGAGCAGTTCTTC,TRBD2,-,TRBV11-3,TRBJ2-1
CASKGRIKEGQYF,TGTGCCAGCAAGGGCAGGATAAAGGAGGGCCAGTACTTC,-,-,TRBV9,TRBJ2-5
CASSLGEGTTNEKLFF,TGCGCCAGCAGCTTGGGTGAGGGTACAACTAATGAAAAACTGTTTTTT,-,-,TRBV5-1,TRBJ1-4
CASSSLSTGELFF,TGTGCCAGCAGTTCTCTTTCTACCGGGGAGCTGTTTTTT,-,-,TRBV28,TRBJ2-2
CASSLLGTDNEKLFF,TGTGCCAGCTCGCTTCTCGGGACAGATAATGAAAAACTGTTTTTT,TRBD1,-,TRBV18,TRBJ1-4
CASSPTATGANVLTF,TGTGCCAGCAGCCCGACAGCTACTGGGGCCAACGTCCTGACTTTC,-,-,TRBV5-4,TRBJ2-6
CATAATGGGTEAFF,TGTGCCACGGCGGCGACAGGTGGAGGCACTGAAGCTTTCTTT,-,-,TRBV19,TRBJ1-1
CASSSGVGSYNEQFF,TGCGCCAGCAGCTCAGGGGTAGGGTCCTACAATGAGCAGTTCTTC,-,-,TRBV5-1,TRBJ2-1
CASSLGMSSDTQYF,TGTGCCAGCAGCTTAGGAATGAGTTCAGATACGCAGTATTTT,-,-,TRBV11-3,TRBJ2-3
CASSDQDRGPYEQYF,TGTGCCAGCAGTGACCAGGACAGGGGCCCCTACGAGCAGTACTTC,TRBD1,-,TRBV2,TRBJ2-7
CASNPPSPGGRHYGYTF,TGTGCCAGTAACCCTCCCTCCCCCGGGGGGCGACACTATGGCTACACCTTC,-,-,TRBV19,TRBJ1-2
CAWREQGGTGELFF,TGTGCCTGGAGGGAACAGGGGGGCACCGGGGAGCTGTTTTTT,TRBD1,-,TRBV30,TRBJ2-2
CASSYAAGVYEQYF,TGTGCCAGCAGTTATGCAGCGGGAGTCTACGAGCAGTACTTC,TRBD2,-,TRBV28,TRBJ2-7
CASSYLQGIGVYEQYF,TGTGCCAGCAGTTACCTCCAGGGGATAGGGGTCTACGAGCAGTACTTC,-,-,TRBV6-2/TRBV6-3,TRBJ2-7
CASSQGSFQPQHF,TGTGCCAGCAGCCAAGGGAGTTTTCAGCCCCAGCATTTT,-,-,TRBV3-1/TRBV3-2,TRBJ1-5
CASSQRGLAGFYNEQFF,TGTGCCAGCAGCCAGAGGGGACTAGCGGGATTCTACAATGAGCAGTTCTTC,TRBD2,-,TRBV4-2,TRBJ2-1
CASRPGPTNEKLFF,TGCGCCAGCAGGCCAGGTCCAACTAATGAAAAACTGTTTTTT,-,-,TRBV5-1,TRBJ1-4
CASSPLAGNNEQFF,TGTGCCAGCAGCCCCCTTGCGGGGAACAATGAGCAGTTCTTC,-,-,TRBV11-2,TRBJ2-1
CASRDTGAGNTIYF,TGTGCCAGCAGGGACACAGGGGCTGGAAACACCATATATTTT,TRBD1,-,TRBV6-5,TRBJ1-3
CASSPGIRAGRAFF,TGTGCCAGCAGCCCCGGGATTAGGGCGGGTAGGGCTTTCTTT,-,-,TRBV28,TRBJ1-1
CASSDSTGGADTQYF,TGTGCCAGCAGTGACTCGACAGGGGGCGCAGATACGCAGTATTTT,TRBD1,-,TRBV6-4,TRBJ2-3
CASSLGDSYEQYF,TGTGCCAGCAGTTTAGGGGACAGCTACGAGCAGTACTTC,TRBD1,-,TRBV12-3/TRBV12-4,TRBJ2-7
CASSKFFRKGQEFTGELFF,TGTGCCAGCAGCAAATTTTTTCGGAAAGGACAGGAGTTCACCGGGGAGCTGTTTTTT,-,once,TRBV21-1,TRBJ2-2
CASSSPRQAEYEQYF,TGTGCCAGTAGTTCACCTAGACAGGCCGAATACGAGCAGTACTTC,-,-,TRBV19,TRBJ2-7
CASSNDRRYGYTF,TGTGCCAGCAGCAACGACAGACGCTATGGCTACACCTTC,-,-,TRBV7-9,TRBJ1-2
CASSFMGGLGSDTQYF,TGTGCCAGCAGCTTCATGGGGGGACTAGGGTCAGATACGCAGTATTTT,TRBD2,-,TRBV13,TRBJ2-3
CASRIRQAPYEQYF,TGTGCCAGCAGAATCCGACAAGCACCCTACGAGCAGTACTTC,-,-,TRBV13,TRBJ2-7
CASSEGHGTSGVWYTGELFF,TGTGCCAGCAGTGAAGGGCATGGGACTAGCGGGGTTTGGTACACCGGGGAGCTGTTTTTT,TRBD2,-,TRBV6-1,TRBJ2-2
CASSFVVSYEQYF,TGTGCCAGCAGTTTCGTCGTCTCCTACGAGCAGTACTTC,-,-,TRBV12-3/TRBV12-4,TRBJ2-7
CARSLVIAGGYEQYF,TGTGCCAGAAGCTTAGTAATAGCGGGAGGCTACGAGCAGTACTTC,-,-,TRBV7-5,TRBJ2-7
CASSLYARATDTQYF,TGTGCCAGCAGCTTGTATGCGAGGGCCACAGATACGCAGTATTTT,-,-,TRBV7-6,TRBJ2-3
CASSFRGRGNQPQHF,TGTGCCAGCAGTTTCAGGGGGCGAGGCAATCAGCCCCAGCATTTT,TRBD1,-,TRBV2,TRBJ1-5
CAISPGTGDDEQYF,TGTGCCATCAGCCCCGGGACAGGGGACGACGAGCAGTACTTC,TRBD1,-,TRBV10-3,TRBJ2-7
CASSWEGETQYF,TGCGCCAGCAGCTGGGAGGGAGAGACCCAGTACTTC,TRBD2,-,TRBV5-1,TRBJ2-5
CASSPRAGGYNEQFF,TGTGCCAGCAGCCCACGAGCGGGAGGCTACAATGAGCAGTTCTTC,TRBD2,many,TRBV27,TRBJ2-1
CASSSIPGQGMGSPLHF,TGCGCCAGCAGCTCAATCCCGGGACAGGGGATGGGTTCACCCCTCCACTTT,TRBD1,few,TRBV5-1,TRBJ1-6
CASSLAGDNEQFF,TGTGCCAGCAGTTTAGCGGGTGACAATGAGCAGTTCTTC,-,-,TRBV27,TRBJ2-1
CATSDTSGSSYNEQFF,TGTGCCACCAGTGACACCAGCGGCAGCTCCTACAATGAGCAGTTCTTC,-,-,TRBV24-1,TRBJ2-1
CASSTGTSAPYEQYF,TGTGCCAGCAGTACCGGGACTAGCGCGCCGTACGAGCAGTACTTC,TRBD2,once,TRBV6-2/TRBV6-3,TRBJ2-7
CASSSTGTGVYLSNQPQHF,TGTGCCAGCAGTAGCACCGGGACAGGGGTCTACCTTAGCAATCAGCCCCAGCATTTT,TRBD1,-,TRBV28,TRBJ1-5
CASSLELCMTGPSYEQYF,TGTGCCAGCAGCTTAGAGCTTTGTATGACAGGGCCCTCCTACGAGCAGTACTTC,TRBD1,-,TRBV11-3,TRBJ2-7
CASSAGTGGHQPQHF,TGTGCCAGCAGCGCCGGGACAGGAGGACATCAGCCCCAGCATTTT,TRBD1,-,TRBV2,TRBJ1-5
CASSESTRNTEAFF,TGTGCCAGCAGTGAATCGACACGGAACACTGAAGCTTTCTTT,-,-,TRBV2,TRBJ1-1
CASSLGGLAGGPDTDTQYF,TGTGCCAGCAGCTTGGGCGGGCTAGCGGGAGGGCCAGACACAGATACGCAGTATTTT,TRBD2,-,TRBV5-4,TRBJ2-3
CASTRVGRNYGYTF,TGTGCCAGCACCCGAGTAGGCAGGAACTATGGCTACACCTTC,-,-,TRBV21-1,TRBJ1-2
CASGFSRTSGRSVTSTDTQYF,TGTGCTAGTGGTTTCTCACGGACTAGCGGGAGATCGGTCACTAGCACAGATACGCAGTATTTT,TRBD2,once,TRBV12-5,TRBJ2-3
CASSYRGRETQYF,TGTGCCAGTAGTTACAGGGGGCGGGAGACCCAGTACTTC,TRBD1,-,TRBV19,TRBJ2-5
CASSQGHELAYEQYF,TGTGCCAGCAGCCAAGGCCACGAGTTAGCCTACGAGCAGTACTTC,-,-,TRBV4-2,TRBJ2-7
CASSGGQGAEAFF,TGTGCCAGCAGCGGGGGACAGGGGGCTGAAGCTTTCTTT,TRBD1,-,TRBV7-9,TRBJ1-1
CASSLGLGGRSITGELFF,TGTGCCAGCAGTTTAGGTTTGGGTGGGCGCTCGATCACCGGGGAGCTGTTTTTT,-,-,TRBV28,TRBJ2-2